There are a few counts of the clone carrying this T cell receptor beta chain. Antigen: not known. Primers used in a second PCR of roughly 6 to 12 cycles were a sample-barcoded 5' primer and a J-beta primer mix. TCRdb processed the 5' RACE reads anew with MiXCR; each CDR3 protein has one entry. The sample shows some 320,000 distinct CDR3 sequences, 25% to 30% of them seen only once. CDR3 length: 13 amino acids. Per germline, CDR1 SGHRS and CDR2 YFSETQ. The record originates from a study of blood T cells in healthy people across ages. Overall study findings and caveats: Calculation of diversity from one million T cells yielded estimates considered to be underestimates. Roughly linearly, TCR beta diversity per million T cells fell as age increased.

Each of the donors had about 9.9 milliliters of peripheral blood drawn into EDTA-treated Vacutainer tubes. Sequences were obtained from blood. This receptor was taken from a woman between 65 and 79 years old in good health. The chain combines TRBV5-1 with TRBJ2-5, with 10 positions matching TRBD1. The J call may be faulty, since TRBJ2-7 better matches the DNA end. This CDR3 reads CASSWDRGNEQYF. The CDR3 coding sequence is TGCGCCAGCAGCTGGGACAGGGGAAACGAGCAGTACTTC.